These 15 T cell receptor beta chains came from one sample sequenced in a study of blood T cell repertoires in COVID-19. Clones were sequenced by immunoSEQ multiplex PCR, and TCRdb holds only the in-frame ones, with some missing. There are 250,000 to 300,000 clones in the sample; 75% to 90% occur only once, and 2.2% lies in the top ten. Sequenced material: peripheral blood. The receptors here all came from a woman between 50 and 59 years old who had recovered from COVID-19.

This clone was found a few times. The CDR3 spells CASSPNRGLDTEAFF. CDR3 DNA sequence: TGTGCCAGCTCACCCAACAGGGGGCTGGACACTGAAGCTTTCTTT. The chain employs TRBV18 and TRBJ1-1; TRBD1 matches 9 bases. Germline V gene lookup returns CDR1 KGHSH and CDR2 LQKENI. The CDR3 covers 15 residues. Trimming at V came to 3 bases and at J to 3 bases, leaving 5 bases not matched to a gene.

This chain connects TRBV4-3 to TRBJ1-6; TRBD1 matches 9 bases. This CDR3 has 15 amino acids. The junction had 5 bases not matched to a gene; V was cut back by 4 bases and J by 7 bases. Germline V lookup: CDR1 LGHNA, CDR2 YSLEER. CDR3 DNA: TGCGCCAGCAGCCTAGGGACAGGGAAGAATTCACCCCTCCACTTT. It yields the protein CASSLGTGKNSPLHF.

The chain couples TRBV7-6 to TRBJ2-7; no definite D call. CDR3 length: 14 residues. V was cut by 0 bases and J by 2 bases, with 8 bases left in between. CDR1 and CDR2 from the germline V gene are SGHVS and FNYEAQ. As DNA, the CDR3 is TGTGCCAGCAGCTTAGCCCATTCTACCTACGAGCAGTACTTC. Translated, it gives CASSLAHSTYEQYF.

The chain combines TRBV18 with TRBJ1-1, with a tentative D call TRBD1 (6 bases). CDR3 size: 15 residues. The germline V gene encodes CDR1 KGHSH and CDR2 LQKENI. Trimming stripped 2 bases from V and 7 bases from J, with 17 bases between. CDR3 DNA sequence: TGTGCCAGCTCACCAACTTTAGGGGGTCGGGATGAAGCTTTCTTT. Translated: CASSPTLGGRDEAFF.

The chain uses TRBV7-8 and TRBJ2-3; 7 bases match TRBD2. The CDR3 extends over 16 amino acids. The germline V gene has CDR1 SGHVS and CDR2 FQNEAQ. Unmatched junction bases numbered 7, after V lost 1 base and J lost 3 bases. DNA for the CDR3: TGTGCCAGCAGCTTAGGACGGGGGGTTGCGACAGATACGCAGTATTTT. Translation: CASSLGRGVATDTQYF.

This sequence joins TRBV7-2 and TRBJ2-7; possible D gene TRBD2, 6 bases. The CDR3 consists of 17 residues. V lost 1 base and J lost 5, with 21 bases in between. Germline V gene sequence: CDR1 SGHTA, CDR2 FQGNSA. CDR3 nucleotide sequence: TGTGCCAGCAGCTTAGTAGGAGGAGCGGGCGGCCTGGACGAGCAGTACTTC. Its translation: CASSLVGGAGGLDEQYF.

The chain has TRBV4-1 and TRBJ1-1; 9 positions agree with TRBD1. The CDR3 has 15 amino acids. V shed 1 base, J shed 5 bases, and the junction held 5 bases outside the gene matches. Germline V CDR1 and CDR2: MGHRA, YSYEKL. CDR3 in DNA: TGCGCCAGCAGCCAAGCTGGGACAGGGTCTACTGAAGCTTTCTTT. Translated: CASSQAGTGSTEAFF.

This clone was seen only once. CDR3 in amino acids: CASSPQSGQGGTGELFF. Written as DNA, the CDR3 is TGCGCCAGCAGCCCGCAGAGTGGGCAGGGGGGCACCGGGGAGCTGTTTTTT. This rearrangement joins TRBV5-1 to TRBJ2-2; a possible D gene is TRBD1 (7 bases). CDR1 is SGHRS and CDR2 is YFSETQ in the germline V gene. V lost 4 bases and J 4 bases, leaving 20 bases between the germline ends. CDR3 size: 17 residues.

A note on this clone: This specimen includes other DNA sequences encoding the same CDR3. The chain's CDR3 is CSVELAGQETQYF. As DNA, the CDR3 is TGCAGCGTTGAACTGGCGGGGCAAGAGACCCAGTACTTC. The chain employs TRBV29-1 and TRBJ2-5, with a tentative D call TRBD2 (6 bases). The CDR3 consists of 13 residues. Trimming shortened V by 2 bases and J by 2 bases, and 9 bases separated the two germline ends. Germline assignment: CDR1 SQVTM and CDR2 ANQGSEA.

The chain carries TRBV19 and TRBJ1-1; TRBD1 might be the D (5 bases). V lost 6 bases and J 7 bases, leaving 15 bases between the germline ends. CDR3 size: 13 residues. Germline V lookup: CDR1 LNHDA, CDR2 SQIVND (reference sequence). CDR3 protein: CASSSGTGGEAFF. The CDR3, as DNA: TGTGCCAGTAGCTCCGGGACGGGGGGTGAAGCTTTCTTT. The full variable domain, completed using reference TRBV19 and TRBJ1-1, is DGGITQSPKYLFRKEGQNVTLSCEQNLNHDAMYWYRQDPGQGLRLIYYSQIVNDFQKGDIAEGYSVSREKKESFPLTVTSAQKNPTAFYLCASSSGTGGEAFFGQGTRLTVV.

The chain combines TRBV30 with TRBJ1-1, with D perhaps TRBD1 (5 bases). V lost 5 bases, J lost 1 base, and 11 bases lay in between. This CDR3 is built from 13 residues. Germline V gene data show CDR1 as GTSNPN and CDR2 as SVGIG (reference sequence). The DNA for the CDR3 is TGTGCCTGGGGGGCGGAGCCGAACACTGAAGCTTTCTTT. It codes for CAWGAEPNTEAFF.

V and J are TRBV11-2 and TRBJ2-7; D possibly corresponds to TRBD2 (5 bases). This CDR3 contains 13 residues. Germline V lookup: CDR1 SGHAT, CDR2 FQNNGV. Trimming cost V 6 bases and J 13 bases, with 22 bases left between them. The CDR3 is CASSVTSLRGTYF. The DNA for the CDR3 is TGTGCCAGCAGTGTCACCTCCCTCCGGGGTACTTACTTC.

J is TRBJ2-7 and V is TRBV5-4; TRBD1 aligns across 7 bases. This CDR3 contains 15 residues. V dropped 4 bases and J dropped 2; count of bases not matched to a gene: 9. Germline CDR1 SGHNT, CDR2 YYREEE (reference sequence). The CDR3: CASSRDTGQAYEQYF. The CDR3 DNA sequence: TGTGCCAGCAGCCGGGACACAGGACAGGCCTACGAGCAGTACTTC. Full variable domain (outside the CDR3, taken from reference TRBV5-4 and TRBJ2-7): ETGVTQSPTHLIKTRGQQVTLRCSSQSGHNTVSWYQQALGQGPQFIFQYYREEENGRGNFPPRFSGLQFPNYSSELNVNALELDDSALYLCASSRDTGQAYEQYFGPGTRLTVT.

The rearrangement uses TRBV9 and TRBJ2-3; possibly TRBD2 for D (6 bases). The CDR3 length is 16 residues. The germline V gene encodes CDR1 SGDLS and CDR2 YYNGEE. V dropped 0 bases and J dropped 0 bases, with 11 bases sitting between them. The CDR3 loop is CASSVAAGLSTDTQYF. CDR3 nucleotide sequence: TGTGCCAGCAGCGTAGCTGCGGGATTAAGCACAGATACGCAGTATTTT.

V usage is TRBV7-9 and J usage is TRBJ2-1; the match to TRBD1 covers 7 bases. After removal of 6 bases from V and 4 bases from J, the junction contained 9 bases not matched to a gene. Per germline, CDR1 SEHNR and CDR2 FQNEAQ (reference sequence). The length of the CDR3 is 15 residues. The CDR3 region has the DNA TGTGCCAGCAGTTCCCCCGGGACAGTTTACAATGAGCAGTTCTTC. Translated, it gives CASSSPGTVYNEQFF.